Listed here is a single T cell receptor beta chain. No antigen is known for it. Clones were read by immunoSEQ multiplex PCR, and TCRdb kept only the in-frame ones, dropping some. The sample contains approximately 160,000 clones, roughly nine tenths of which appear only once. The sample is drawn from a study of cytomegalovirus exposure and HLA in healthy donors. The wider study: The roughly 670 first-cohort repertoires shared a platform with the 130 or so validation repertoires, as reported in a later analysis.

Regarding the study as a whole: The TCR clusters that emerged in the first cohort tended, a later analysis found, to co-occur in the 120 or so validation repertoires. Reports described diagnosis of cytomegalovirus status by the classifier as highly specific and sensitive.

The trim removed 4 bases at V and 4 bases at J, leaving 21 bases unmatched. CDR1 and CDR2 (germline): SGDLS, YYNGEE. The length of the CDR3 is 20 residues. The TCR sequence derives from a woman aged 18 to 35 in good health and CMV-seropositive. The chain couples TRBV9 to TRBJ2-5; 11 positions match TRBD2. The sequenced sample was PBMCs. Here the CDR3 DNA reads TGTGCCAGCAGCCCTCAGGCGGTAGCGGGAGGGTGGGTATTCTCAGAGACCCAGTACTTC. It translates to CASSPQAVAGGWVFSETQYF.